This entry describes one TCR beta chain. Antigen unknown. TCRdb ran MiXCR on the reads and lists one entry per CDR3 protein. The table records about 480,000 distinct CDR3 sequences, about 33% of them present only once. The sample comes from a study of T cell repertoires in cytomegalovirus infection. Study as a whole: It can be stated that public TCR beta signatures indicated CMV infection as well as a matching HLA type.

This CDR3 contains 14 residues. Germline CDR1 reads MNHNS; CDR2 reads SASEGT. Deletions cut 6 bases from V and 8 bases from J, with 19 bases between. The chain uses TRBV6-1 and TRBJ1-2; D may be TRBD1 (5 bases). Sample: cultured PBMCs, taken from culture after CMV antigen stimulation. The source is a human donor in good health (CMV status not recorded). Some clones in this sample may be carry-over from other donors' samples. DNA of the CDR3: TGTGCCAGCAGCCTCGGCGTGGGGGACCGGGGCTACACCTTC. Its translation: CASSLGVGDRGYTF.